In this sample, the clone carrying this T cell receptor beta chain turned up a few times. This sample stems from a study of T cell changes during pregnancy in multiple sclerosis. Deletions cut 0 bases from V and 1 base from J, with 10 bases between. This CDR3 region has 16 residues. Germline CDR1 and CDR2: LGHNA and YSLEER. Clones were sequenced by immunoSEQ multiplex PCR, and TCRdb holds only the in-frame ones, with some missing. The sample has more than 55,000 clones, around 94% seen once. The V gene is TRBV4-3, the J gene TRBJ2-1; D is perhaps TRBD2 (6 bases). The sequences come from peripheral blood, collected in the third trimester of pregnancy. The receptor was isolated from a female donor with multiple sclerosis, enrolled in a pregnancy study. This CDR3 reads CASSQDRDLSYNEQFF. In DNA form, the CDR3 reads TGCGCCAGCAGCCAAGATAGGGACTTGTCCTACAATGAGCAGTTCTTC.